These 21 T cell receptor beta chains originate from one sample sequenced in a study of blood T cell repertoires in COVID-19. Using immunoSEQ multiplex PCR, the repertoire was profiled, and TCRdb retains in-frame clones only, with some absent. The table includes 250,000 or so clones, approximately 80% detected once. Source material: peripheral blood. These receptor sequences come from a man aged 30 to 45 who had recovered from COVID-19.

The CDR3, as DNA: TGTGCCAGCAGCTTTGGTCTAGCGGGGATCCAAGAGACCCAGTACTTC. It yields the protein CASSFGLAGIQETQYF. V is TRBV5-4 and J is TRBJ2-5, with 9 bases lining up with TRBD2. V was pared by 2 bases and J by 1 base, with 6 bases of the junction left unmatched. This CDR3 has 16 residues. Germline loops: CDR1 SGHNT, CDR2 YYREEE (reference sequence).

The chain uses TRBV19 and TRBJ2-7, with a tentative D call TRBD1 (5 bases). Germline V lookup: CDR1 LNHDA, CDR2 SQIVND (reference sequence). V dropped 2 bases and J dropped 4 bases, with 12 bases sitting between them. The CDR3 consists of 14 residues. The CDR3 spells CASSIQGAGYEQYF. In DNA, the CDR3 is TGTGCCAGTAGTATACAGGGTGCCGGGTACGAGCAGTACTTC.

This clone was counted once. The V call is TRBV28, the J call TRBJ2-1; D not resolved. This CDR3 is 11 amino acids long. CDR1 and CDR2 from the germline V gene are MDHEN and SYDVKM. V lost 7 bases, J lost 8 bases, and 9 bases lay in between. The CDR3 sequence: CASNLSDEQFF. As DNA, the CDR3 is TGTGCCAGCAACCTGTCGGATGAGCAGTTCTTC.

The rearrangement joins TRBV11-2 to TRBJ1-6, with TRBD1 as a possible D gene (6 bases). V lost 3 bases, J lost 8 bases, and 8 bases lay in between. The CDR3 consists of 13 residues. Germline loops: CDR1 SGHAT, CDR2 FQNNGV. Here the CDR3 reads CASSLTGYSPLHF. DNA for the CDR3: TGTGCCAGCAGCTTGACAGGTTATTCACCCCTCCACTTT.

About this clone: This specimen includes other DNA sequences encoding the same CDR3. This CDR3 is CASSQGTGGGYTF. CDR3 bases: TGTGCCAGCAGCCAAGGGACAGGGGGTGGCTACACCTTC. V usage is TRBV3-1 (or the pseudogene TRBV3-2) and J usage is TRBJ1-2; TRBD1 aligns across 10 bases. This CDR3 comprises 13 residues. V lost 1 base and J lost 7; bases outside the gene matches: 0. Germline loops: CDR1 LGHDT, CDR2 YNNKEL (reference sequence).

The V and J genes are TRBV18 and TRBJ2-7; D not resolved. Germline CDR1 and CDR2: KGHSH and LQKENI. Trimming shortened V by 1 base and J by 3 bases, and 13 bases separated the two germline ends. CDR3 length: 15 amino acids. The CDR3, as DNA: TGTGCCAGCTCACCACTTGTAAGACTCGACTACGAGCAGTACGTC. This translates into CASSPLVRLDYEQYV.

The chain carries TRBV28 and TRBJ1-1; 8 bases map to TRBD1. The CDR3 covers 17 residues. V shed 6 bases, J shed 4 bases, and the junction held 16 bases outside the gene matches. In germline, CDR1 is MDHEN, CDR2 SYDVKM. The CDR3 DNA reads TGTGCCAGCAGGCTAACCGGACAGGGTTATACAGGCACTGAAGCTTTCTTT. The encoded protein is CASRLTGQGYTGTEAFF.

The chain is built from TRBV28 and TRBJ1-3, with unresolved D. V was trimmed by 2 bases and J by 0 bases, leaving 14 bases between them. CDR1 and CDR2 from the germline V gene are MDHEN and SYDVKM. This CDR3 has 17 amino acids. In nucleotides, the CDR3 is TGTGCCAGCAGTTTACTCTTTGGCGGGAGCTCTGGAAACACCATATATTTT. Its translation is CASSLLFGGSSGNTIYF.

The chain joins TRBV5-1 to TRBJ1-1; 7 bases fit TRBD1. The CDR3 spans 15 residues. Germline V gene sequence: CDR1 SGHRS, CDR2 YFSETQ. V shed 3 bases, J shed 0 bases, and the junction held 5 bases outside the gene matches. The CDR3 sequence is CASSSRQGVNTEAFF. The CDR3 DNA reads as TGCGCCAGCAGCTCTAGACAGGGCGTGAACACTGAAGCTTTCTTT. Supplemented by reference TRBV5-1 and TRBJ1-1, the full variable domain reads KAGVTQTPRYLIKTRGQQVTLSCSPISGHRSVSWYQQTPGQGLQFLFEYFSETQRNKGNFPGRFSGRQFSNSRSEMNVSTLELGDSALYLCASSSRQGVNTEAFFGQGTRLTVV.

The J gene is TRBJ2-7, the V gene TRBV6-5; D may be TRBD2 (5 bases). The CDR3 has 15 residues. CDR1 and CDR2 (germline): MNHEY, SVGAGI. V was trimmed by 0 bases and J by 6 bases, leaving 15 bases between them. CDR3 in DNA: TGTGCCAGCAGTTACTCGAACCGGGGTCACAGCGAGCAGTACTTC. Its translation: CASSYSNRGHSEQYF.

This clone showed up just once. This chain joins TRBV6-5 and TRBJ2-1; TRBD2 matches 10 bases. Trimming removed 7 bases from V and 3 bases from J; junction bases left unmatched: 6. The CDR3 totals 15 residues. The germline gives CDR1 MNHEY, CDR2 SVGAGI. The chain's CDR3 is CASNRAGGLYNEQFF. In DNA form, the CDR3 reads TGTGCCAGCAACCGAGCGGGGGGGCTCTACAATGAGCAGTTCTTC.

About this clone itself: The identical CDR3 is also encoded by other nucleotide sequences in the sample. This chain connects TRBV20-1 to TRBJ2-3; D might be TRBD2 (5 bases). Trimming left V 0 bases short and J 11 bases short, with 9 bases between. Per the germline V gene, CDR1 is DFQATT and CDR2 is SNEGSKA (reference sequence). The CDR3 loop spans 11 amino acids. The CDR3 is CSARDGRGQYF. CDR3 DNA sequence: TGCAGTGCTAGAGATGGTCGGGGGCAGTATTTT.

The table lists this clone with a count of one. The genes are TRBV13 and TRBJ1-2; the match to TRBD1 covers 12 bases. This CDR3 spans 14 amino acids. CDR1 is PRHDT and CDR2 is FYEKMQ in the germline V gene (reference sequence). Unmatched junction bases numbered 5, after V lost 5 bases and J lost 7 bases. In nucleotides, the CDR3 is TGTGCCAGCAGCCCGGGGACAGGGGGCGGTGGCTACACCTTC. This translates into CASSPGTGGGGYTF.

The chain couples TRBV7-9 to TRBJ2-6; 8 bases are a match to TRBD1. The CDR3 runs 15 residues. Looked up from germline, CDR1 is SEHNR and CDR2 is FQNEAQ (reference sequence). V lost 4 bases, J lost 2 bases, and 1 base stayed unmatched. CDR3 DNA: TGTGCCAGCAGCTGGACAGGGACTGGGGCCAACGTCCTGACTTTC. Translation gives CASSWTGTGANVLTF. The complete variable domain, with remaining parts taken from reference TRBV7-9 and TRBJ2-6, reads DTGVSQNPRHKITKRGQNVTFRCDPISEHNRLYWYRQTLGQGPEFLTYFQNEAQLEKSRLLSDRFSAERPKGSFSTLEIQRTEQGDSAMYLCASSWTGTGANVLTFGAGSRLTVL.

The V and J genes are TRBV5-1 and TRBJ2-7; D is perhaps TRBD1 (5 bases). Germline lookup yields CDR1 SGHRS and CDR2 YFSETQ. This CDR3 has 16 amino acids. With 5 bases removed from V and 3 bases from J, the gap between germline ends came to 21 bases. In nucleotides, the CDR3 is TGCGCCAGCAGACTTAATCTGCAGGGTCCCGTCTACGAGCAGTACTTC. Protein sequence: CASRLNLQGPVYEQYF.

The V call is TRBV18, the J call TRBJ2-2; D is ambiguous. V was cut by 0 bases and J by 6 bases, with 14 bases left in between. The CDR3 contains 16 residues. CDR1 is KGHSH, CDR2 LQKENI, per germline. DNA of the CDR3: TGTGCCAGCTCACCACCGACGGGTAGTATAGCCGGGGAGCTGTTTTTT. It is translated as CASSPPTGSIAGELFF.

The gene calls are TRBV18 and TRBJ2-7, with 8 bases identical to TRBD2. CDR1 is KGHSH and CDR2 is LQKENI in the germline V gene. The CDR3 runs to 13 residues. With 5 bases clipped from V and 7 bases from J, the junction kept 7 bases outside the gene matches. CDR3 residues: CASSGTTGGEQYV. The CDR3 DNA sequence: TGTGCCAGCTCAGGGACAACGGGGGGGGAGCAGTACGTC.

The CDR3 coding sequence is TGTGCCAGCAGCTTAGATGAGGATTACTCTGGAAACACCATATATTTT. This translates into CASSLDEDYSGNTIYF. The V call is TRBV11-2, the J call TRBJ1-3; D is unclear. Looked up from germline, CDR1 is SGHAT and CDR2 is FQNNGV. Trimming left V 0 bases short and J 0 bases short, with 9 bases between. This CDR3 is built from 16 residues.

This clone has a handful of counts. The chain's CDR3 is CASSYGQGVSEAFF. CDR3 coding DNA: TGCGCCAGCAGCTATGGACAGGGGGTCTCTGAAGCTTTCTTT. The chain employs TRBV5-1 and TRBJ1-1, with 10 bases lining up with TRBD1. J was trimmed by 6 bases and V by 3 bases; bases with no gene match: 5. The CDR3 has 14 amino acids. Germline CDR1 is SGHRS and CDR2 is YFSETQ.

The rearrangement joins TRBV4-2 to TRBJ2-7, with TRBD2 identical over 9 bases. With 2 bases clipped from V and 7 bases from J, the junction kept 9 bases outside the gene matches. The CDR3 covers 15 residues. Germline V CDR1 and CDR2: LGHNA, YNFKEQ. As DNA, the CDR3 is TGTGCCAGCAGCCAATCTAGCGGGGCCCGGGGGGAGCAGTACTTC. Its translation: CASSQSSGARGEQYF.

V and J are TRBV29-1 and TRBJ1-5; a possible D gene is TRBD1 (6 bases). CDR1 and CDR2 (germline): SQVTM, ANQGSEA. V dropped 1 base and J dropped 3 bases, with 7 bases sitting between them. This CDR3 spans 13 amino acids. DNA of the CDR3: TGCAGCGTTGAAGCAGGGGACAATCAGCCCCAGCATTTT. This gives the protein CSVEAGDNQPQHF.